This T cell receptor (beta chain) appears in the sequencing data of a study of T cell responses to AZD1222 COVID-19 vaccine. Some clones are missing from TCRdb's copy, which holds only in-frame ones; the method was immunoSEQ multiplex PCR. The sample has some 150,000 clones, roughly 94% seen once; the top ten hold about 4.5%. From germline, CDR1 is SGHRS and CDR2 YFSETQ. CDR3 length: 14 residues. With 0 bases removed from V and 2 bases from J, the gap between germline ends came to 7 bases. Concerning this clone: The target antigen is unknown.

Study-wide points: The donors showed a predominance of white British ancestry and of females, with possible underestimation of clonal diversity. Repertoire sampling happened only post peak T cell response. Baseline testing showed seropositivity in only a handful of AZD1222 recipients. Regions 160-218 and 743-854 held dominance among vaccine-associated CD4 TCRs, which spanned spike.

This material consisted of peripheral blood, taken on day 0 of MenACWY control vaccination. This TCR was sampled from an adult in good health. This chain joins TRBV5-1 and TRBJ2-3; D is ambiguous. This CDR3 is CASSLGPATDTQYF. Here the CDR3 DNA reads TGCGCCAGCAGCTTGGGGCCAGCCACAGATACGCAGTATTTT.